This T cell receptor beta chain was profiled in a study of blood T cell repertoires in COVID-19. This table comes from immunoSEQ multiplex PCR, and its TCRdb copy is limited to in-frame clones, with some not included. The table lists under 300,000 clones, roughly four fifths of them singletons. With V trimmed by 3 bases and J by 4 bases, 11 bases remained unmatched. Germline loops: CDR1 SGDLS, CDR2 YYNGEE. This CDR3 is built from 17 residues. The chain carries TRBV9 and TRBJ2-2, with 8 bases matching TRBD1. This TCR derives from a man aged 50 to 59 with acute or convalescent COVID-19. Material for sequencing was peripheral blood. The CDR3 nucleotides read TGTGCCAGCAGCGCCCTACCGACAGGGGCGGGCACCGGGGAGCTGTTTTTT. This gives the protein CASSALPTGAGTGELFF.